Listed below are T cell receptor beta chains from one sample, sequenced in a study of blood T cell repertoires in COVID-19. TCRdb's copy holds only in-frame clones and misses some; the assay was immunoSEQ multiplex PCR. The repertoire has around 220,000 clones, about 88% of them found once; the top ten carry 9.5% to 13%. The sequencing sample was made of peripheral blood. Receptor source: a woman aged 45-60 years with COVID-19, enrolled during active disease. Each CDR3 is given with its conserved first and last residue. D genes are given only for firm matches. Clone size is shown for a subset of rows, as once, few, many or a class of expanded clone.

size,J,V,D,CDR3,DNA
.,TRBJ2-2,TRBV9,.,CASSPSGAVTGELFF,TGTGCCAGCAGCCCTTCAGGGGCCGTCACCGGGGAGCTGTTTTTT
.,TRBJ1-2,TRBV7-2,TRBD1,CASSPLRQGARGYTF,TGTGCCAGCAGCCCACTTAGACAGGGGGCACGGGGCTACACCTTC
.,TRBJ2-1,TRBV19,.,CASQTGSYNEQFF,TGTGCCAGCCAGACAGGTTCCTACAATGAGCAGTTCTTC
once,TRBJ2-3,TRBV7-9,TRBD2,CASSSFLAGGLWTDTQYF,TGTGCCAGCAGCTCGTTTCTAGCGGGGGGGCTTTGGACAGATACGCAGTATTTT
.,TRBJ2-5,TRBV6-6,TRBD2,CASRLSAGGTLETQYF,TGTGCCAGCAGACTTTCCGCGGGGGGGACACTTGAGACCCAGTACTTC
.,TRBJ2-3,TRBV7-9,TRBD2,CASSPPVGGARGTDTQYF,TGTGCCAGCAGCCCCCCGGTCGGGGGGGCCCGGGGCACAGATACGCAGTATTTT
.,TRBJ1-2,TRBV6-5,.,CASSSDRNYGYTF,TGTGCCAGCAGTTCCGACAGGAACTATGGCTACACCTTC
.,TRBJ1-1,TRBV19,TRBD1,CASSIGTGGLAEAFF,TGTGCCAGTAGTATAGGGACAGGGGGGTTGGCTGAAGCTTTCTTT
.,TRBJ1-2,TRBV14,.,CASSQAANYGYTF,TGTGCCAGCAGCCAAGCCGCTAACTATGGCTACACCTTC
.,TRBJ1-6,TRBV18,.,CASSPWGHWNSPLHF,TGTGCCAGCTCACCATGGGGGCACTGGAATTCACCCCTCCACTTT
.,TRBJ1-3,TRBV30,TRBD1,CAWRHTGGSRNTIYF,TGTGCCTGGAGACATACAGGGGGCTCGAGAAACACCATATATTTT
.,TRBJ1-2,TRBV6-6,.,CASSYSMGGPYGYTF,TGTGCCAGCAGTTACTCGATGGGGGGACCCTATGGCTACACCTTC
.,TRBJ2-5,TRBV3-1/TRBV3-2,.,CASSLEPGPGTQYF,TGTGCCAGCAGCTTAGAACCAGGGCCTGGGACCCAGTACTTC
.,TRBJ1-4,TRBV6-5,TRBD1,CASRDRGRKKLFF,TGTGCCAGCAGAGACAGGGGGCGTAAAAAACTGTTTTTT
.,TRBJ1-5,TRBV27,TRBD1,CASSTTGGGEPQHF,TGTGCCAGCAGCACTACAGGGGGCGGAGAGCCCCAGCATTTT
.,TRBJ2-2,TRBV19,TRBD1,CASIQTGANTGELFF,TGTGCCAGTATCCAGACAGGGGCGAACACCGGGGAGCTGTTTTTT
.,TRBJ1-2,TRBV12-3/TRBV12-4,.,CASSHRDGYTF,TGTGCCAGCAGCCACCGAGATGGCTACACCTTC
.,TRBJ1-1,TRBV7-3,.,CASSLTNTEAFF,TGTGCCAGCAGCTTGACTAACACTGAAGCTTTCTTT
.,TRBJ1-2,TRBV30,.,CAWLQIPYGYTF,TGTGCCTGGCTACAGATTCCCTATGGCTACACCTTC
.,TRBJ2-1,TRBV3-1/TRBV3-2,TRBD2,CASSQGTSGGEQFF,TGTGCCAGCAGCCAAGGGACTAGCGGGGGCGAGCAGTTCTTC
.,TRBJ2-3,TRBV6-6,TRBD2,CASRTSGGSSTDTQYF,TGTGCCAGCAGGACTAGCGGGGGCTCTAGCACAGATACGCAGTATTTT
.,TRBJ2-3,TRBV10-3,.,CAISRGFTDTQYF,TGTGCCATCAGCAGGGGATTCACAGATACGCAGTATTTT
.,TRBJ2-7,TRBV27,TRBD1,CATASTRTGHHEQYF,TGTGCCACCGCCTCGACAAGGACAGGGCACCACGAGCAGTACTTC
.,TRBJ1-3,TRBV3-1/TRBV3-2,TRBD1,CASSPDRVVRNTIYF,TGTGCCAGCAGCCCGGACAGGGTTGTCAGAAACACCATATATTTT
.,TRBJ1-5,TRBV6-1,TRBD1,CASSERTGVSNQPQHF,TGTGCCAGCAGTGAGAGGACAGGGGTCTCCAATCAGCCCCAGCATTTT
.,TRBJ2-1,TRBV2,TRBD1,CASSEGEDRGQFF,TGTGCCAGCAGTGAAGGCGAGGACAGGGGGCAGTTCTTC
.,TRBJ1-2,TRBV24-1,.,CATSDPAKGNYGYTF,TGTGCCACCAGTGACCCCGCCAAGGGGAACTATGGCTACACCTTC
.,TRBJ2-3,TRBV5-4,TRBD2,CASSLVSGGAPDTQYF,TGTGCCAGCAGCTTGGTCAGCGGGGGGGCCCCAGATACGCAGTATTTT